The 17 T cell receptor beta chains listed next were all sequenced from one sample in a study of somatic mutations in cytotoxic T cells in rheumatoid arthritis. Using immunoSEQ multiplex PCR, the repertoire was profiled, and TCRdb retains in-frame clones only, with some absent. Of some 27,000 clones listed, roughly 70% are singletons. Sequenced: CD8+ T cells sorted from blood. These receptors all come from a woman between 18 and 29 years old in good health.

This clone was found once. The DNA of the CDR3 is TGTGCCAGCAGTTACTCAGGGCTCTCAGGGACTGAAGCTTTCTTT. Amino acid sequence: CASSYSGLSGTEAFF. This sequence joins TRBV6-5 and TRBJ1-1; a weak D match, TRBD1 (5 bases). The length of the CDR3 is 15 residues. Per germline, CDR1 MNHEY and CDR2 SVGAGI. V was trimmed by 0 bases and J by 5 bases, leaving 13 bases between them.

CDR3 loop: CASSLSGAEAFF. The CDR3 region has the DNA TGTGCCAGCAGCTTGTCGGGGGCAGAAGCTTTCTTT. The gene calls are TRBV7-9 and TRBJ1-1, with D possibly matching TRBD1 (6 bases). There are 12 residues in the CDR3. Deletions cut 3 bases from V and 8 bases from J, with 10 bases between. Germline lookup yields CDR1 SEHNR and CDR2 FQNEAQ (reference sequence).

V and J are TRBV7-6 and TRBJ2-3, with D possibly being TRBD1 or TRBD2 (6 bases each). Trimming pared 1 base from V and 0 bases from J, leaving 11 bases between. The CDR3 has 16 residues. The germline V gene encodes CDR1 SGHVS and CDR2 FNYEAQ. CDR3 in DNA: TGTGCCAGCAGCTTAGAGGGGGGCCTTAGCACAGATACGCAGTATTTT. This encodes CASSLEGGLSTDTQYF.

The chain joins TRBV4-1 to TRBJ1-3; perhaps TRBD1 as D (6 bases). This CDR3 is built from 21 residues. The germline V and J ends were trimmed by 0 bases and 2 bases, with 26 bases remaining between them. Germline loops: CDR1 MGHRA, CDR2 YSYEKL. The CDR3 is CASSQDSSLIRHGGPGNTIYF. CDR3 in DNA: TGCGCCAGCAGCCAAGATAGTTCCCTAATAAGACACGGGGGCCCTGGAAACACCATATATTTT.

The rearrangement uses TRBV9 and TRBJ2-7; D might be TRBD1 (6 bases). The CDR3 sequence is 18 residues long. V was pared by 0 bases and J by 0 bases, with 19 bases between. Germline V gene sequence: CDR1 SGDLS, CDR2 YYNGEE. The CDR3 region has the DNA TGTGCCAGCAGCGTAGTACAGGGTCCACTAATTAACTCCTACGAGCAGTACGTC. Its translation is CASSVVQGPLINSYEQYV.

This chain uses TRBV28 with TRBJ2-7, with D unresolved. Between the trimmed V and J ends, which lost 5 bases and 1 base, there was a span of 6 bases. The CDR3 spans 12 residues. Germline assignment: CDR1 MDHEN and CDR2 SYDVKM. DNA for the CDR3: TGTGCCAGCAGTGGGGATTCCTACGAGCAGTACGTC. Translating gives CASSGDSYEQYV.

The gene calls are TRBV2 and TRBJ2-7, with 8 positions matching TRBD1. With 3 bases clipped from V and 1 base from J, the junction kept 8 bases outside the gene matches. CDR3 length: 16 amino acids. Germline-derived CDR1 and CDR2 are SNHLY and FYNNEI. This chain's CDR3 is CASSDPRGRISYEQYF. CDR3 DNA sequence: TGTGCCAGCAGTGATCCCAGGGGGCGAATTTCCTACGAGCAGTACTTC.

A single count supports this clone. V and J are TRBV27 and TRBJ1-2, with D possibly being TRBD1 (5 bases). Germline V lookup: CDR1 MNHEY, CDR2 SMNVEV (reference sequence). Deletions cut 3 bases from V and 3 bases from J, with 14 bases between. The CDR3 runs 15 residues. CDR3 nucleotide sequence: TGTGCCAGCAGTTTTACCCGGCCAGGGCACTATGGCTACACCTTC. Encoded protein: CASSFTRPGHYGYTF.

The CDR3: CASSIGGGAEQYF. CDR3 DNA: TGTGCCAGTAGTATAGGCGGGGGAGCTGAGCAGTACTTC. The chain employs TRBV19 and TRBJ2-7; 7 bases line up with TRBD2. CDR1 is LNHDA and CDR2 is SQIVND in the germline V gene (reference sequence). The CDR3 spans 13 residues. The V and J ends lost 1 base and 7 bases, in that order; junction bases with no gene match: 4.

This chain uses TRBV4-1 with TRBJ2-1; TRBD2 aligns across 14 bases. Germline V gene data show CDR1 as MGHRA and CDR2 as YSYEKL. The V segment lost 8 bases and the J segment 7 bases; nucleotides outside the gene matches: 13. This CDR3 contains 17 residues. This CDR3 is CASRRLAGGVGANEQFF. The CDR3 nucleotides read TGCGCCAGCCGACGACTAGCGGGGGGGGTGGGAGCGAATGAGCAGTTCTTC.

This chain connects TRBV10-3 to TRBJ2-1; TRBD2 aligns across 11 bases. Germline CDR1 and CDR2: ENHRY and SYGVKD. This CDR3 contains 15 residues. The junction had 11 bases not matched to a gene; V was cut back by 7 bases and J by 9 bases. CDR3 sequence: CAIIRELAGEVEQFF. The CDR3, as DNA: TGTGCCATCATTCGGGAACTAGCGGGAGAGGTTGAGCAGTTCTTC.

The rearrangement uses TRBV7-8 and TRBJ1-4; D is undetermined. The germline V and J ends were trimmed by 5 bases and 7 bases, with 5 bases remaining between them. Germline assignment: CDR1 SGHVS and CDR2 FQNEAQ. The CDR3 totals 11 residues. CDR3 in amino acids: CASSPSEKLFF. CDR3 DNA: TGTGCCAGCAGCCCTAGTGAAAAACTGTTTTTT.

The genes are TRBV5-1 and TRBJ2-6; TRBD1 aligns across 7 bases. V gave up 2 bases and J gave up 0 bases; unmatched junction bases: 11. Per the germline V gene, CDR1 is SGHRS and CDR2 is YFSETQ. CDR3 length: 19 residues. The CDR3 nucleotides read TGCGCCAGCAGCTTTCCCCGGGACAGCCGCACCTCTGGGGCCAACGTCCTGACTTTC. Translation gives CASSFPRDSRTSGANVLTF. Combining the CDR3 with reference TRBV5-1 and TRBJ2-6 gives the whole variable domain KAGVTQTPRYLIKTRGQQVTLSCSPISGHRSVSWYQQTPGQGLQFLFEYFSETQRNKGNFPGRFSGRQFSNSRSEMNVSTLELGDSALYLCASSFPRDSRTSGANVLTFGAGSRLTVL.

The chain couples TRBV28 to TRBJ1-5, with D maybe TRBD1 (6 bases). This CDR3 has 17 amino acids. Trimming pared 4 bases from V and 6 bases from J, leaving 22 bases between. In germline, CDR1 is MDHEN, CDR2 SYDVKM. Here the CDR3 DNA reads TGTGCCAGCAGTTCATTCGATGGGCAGGGGTTCGGTCAGCCCCAGCATTTT. The encoded protein is CASSSFDGQGFGQPQHF.

This rearrangement joins TRBV28 to TRBJ2-5; D is uncertain. Germline loops: CDR1 MDHEN, CDR2 SYDVKM. V was clipped by 1 base and J by 5 bases, with 8 bases between them. CDR3 length equals 13 residues. CDR3 residues: CASSLSGFETQYF. CDR3 nucleotide sequence: TGTGCCAGCAGTTTATCAGGTTTTGAGACCCAGTACTTC. The whole variable domain, remainder taken from reference TRBV28 and TRBJ2-5, is DVKVTQSSRYLVKRTGEKVFLECVQDMDHENMFWYRQDPGLGLRLIYFSYDVKMKEKGDIPEGYSVSREKKERFSLILESASTNQTSMYLCASSLSGFETQYFGPGTRLLVL.

This clone came up a few times. The chain uses TRBV4-1 and TRBJ1-2, with D uncertain. The CDR3 spans 17 residues. From germline, CDR1 is MGHRA and CDR2 YSYEKL. Trimming left V 0 bases short and J 2 bases short, with 16 bases between. CDR3 coding DNA: TGCGCCAGCAGCCAAGATTACCACCTCGACGAGAACTATGGCTACACCTTC. Its protein is CASSQDYHLDENYGYTF.

The CDR3 DNA reads TGCGCCAGCAGCCAAGATGGCCGGCTTGACTACGAGCAGTACTTC. This sequence encodes CASSQDGRLDYEQYF. V and J are TRBV4-1 and TRBJ2-7; D is undetermined. V lost 0 bases, J lost 3 bases, and 12 bases lay in between. The CDR3 consists of 15 residues. The V gene's germline CDR1 is MGHRA and CDR2 YSYEKL.